Presented here are 18 T cell receptor beta chains from one specimen sequenced in a study of cytomegalovirus exposure and HLA in healthy donors. The PCR employed 60 Vbeta primers together with 13 Jbeta primers. Some clones are missing from TCRdb's copy, which holds only in-frame ones; the method was immunoSEQ multiplex PCR. This sample carries approximately 50,000 clones, with about 15% going to the ten biggest clones. The material sequenced was PBMCs. The receptors shown here come from a male donor in good health and CMV-seronegative.

This CDR3 is CASSFLVLAGGRNTGELFF. CDR3 nucleotide sequence: TGTGCCAGCAGCTTTCTCGTTCTAGCGGGGGGGCGAAACACCGGGGAGCTGTTTTTT. The rearrangement links TRBV7-3 to TRBJ2-2; 12 bases align to TRBD2. The CDR3 has 19 residues. Germline V lookup: CDR1 SGHTA, CDR2 FQGTGA. V lost 3 bases, J lost 2 bases, and 10 bases stayed unmatched.

The rearrangement joins TRBV2 to TRBJ1-3; D call uncertain. The CDR3 is made up of 15 amino acids. The germline V gene encodes CDR1 SNHLY and CDR2 FYNNEI. V lost 4 bases to trimming and J lost 3 bases, with 13 bases between them. The CDR3 sequence: CASSVSQIYGNTIYF. The DNA for the CDR3 is TGTGCCAGCAGTGTGTCCCAAATCTATGGAAACACCATATATTTT. The full variable domain, its missing parts supplied by reference TRBV2 and TRBJ1-3, is EPEVTQTPSHQVTQMGQEVILRCVPISNHLYFYWYRQILGQKVEFLVSFYNNEISEKSEIFDDQFSVERPDGSNFTLKIRSTKLEDSAMYFCASSVSQIYGNTIYFGEGSWLTVV.

CDR3 amino acids: CASSPFTGTESYEQYF. The CDR3 coding sequence is TGCGCCAGCAGCCCCTTCACCGGGACTGAGTCCTACGAGCAGTACTTC. The J gene is TRBJ2-7, the V gene TRBV5-1; D may be TRBD2 (6 bases). The germline V gene encodes CDR1 SGHRS and CDR2 YFSETQ. The CDR3 consists of 16 residues. V lost 4 bases, J lost 1 base, and 18 bases lay in between. The variable domain in full, with the rest retrieved from reference TRBV5-1 and TRBJ2-7, is KAGVTQTPRYLIKTRGQQVTLSCSPISGHRSVSWYQQTPGQGLQFLFEYFSETQRNKGNFPGRFSGRQFSNSRSEMNVSTLELGDSALYLCASSPFTGTESYEQYFGPGTRLTVT.

This chain connects TRBV7-6 to TRBJ2-5, with 9 bases that match TRBD2. The CDR3 covers 17 residues. The germline gives CDR1 SGHVS, CDR2 FNYEAQ. Losses at the gene ends were 0 bases for V and 4 bases for J; bases not matched to a gene: 9. The CDR3 is CASSLARGSGGSETQYF. The DNA of the CDR3 is TGTGCCAGCAGCTTAGCGCGGGGTAGCGGGGGCTCAGAGACCCAGTACTTC.

The V call is TRBV9, the J call TRBJ2-7; D ambiguous. Germline-derived CDR1 and CDR2 are SGDLS and YYNGEE. Between the trimmed V and J ends, which lost 0 bases and 1 base, there was a span of 8 bases. The CDR3 has 14 amino acids. CDR3 amino acids: CASSVALNSYEQYF. The DNA of the CDR3 is TGTGCCAGCAGCGTAGCACTGAATTCCTACGAGCAGTACTTC.

The chain links TRBV19 to TRBJ2-7; 7 bases are a match to TRBD2. CDR1 LNHDA and CDR2 SQIVND come from the germline V gene (reference sequence). The CDR3 totals 14 residues. The trim removed 2 bases at V and 1 base at J, leaving 2 bases unmatched. CDR3 sequence: CASSIRRESYEQYF. In DNA, the CDR3 is TGTGCCAGTAGTATACGGCGGGAGTCCTACGAGCAGTACTTC.

For the CDR3, the DNA is TGTGCCAGCTCACCCGGTGAGGGCAATCAGCCCCAGCATTTT. The encoded protein is CASSPGEGNQPQHF. The chain joins TRBV18 to TRBJ1-5; D is unclear. The CDR3 spans 14 residues. Germline V gene lookup returns CDR1 KGHSH and CDR2 LQKENI. Trimming stripped 3 bases from V and 2 bases from J, with 8 bases between.

The chain combines TRBV5-1 with TRBJ2-1, with 7 positions matching TRBD1. CDR1 SGHRS and CDR2 YFSETQ come from the germline V gene. The CDR3 spans 15 residues. V gave up 5 bases and J gave up 4 bases; unmatched junction bases: 9. CDR3 DNA sequence: TGCGCCAGCAGTTTCCGGGACAGATTATACAATGAGCAGTTCTTC. The encoded protein is CASSFRDRLYNEQFF.

The chain employs TRBV7-3 and TRBJ2-3; weak D call: TRBD1 (6 bases). CDR3 length: 15 amino acids. V was cut by 2 bases and J by 2 bases, with 11 bases left in between. Per germline, CDR1 SGHTA and CDR2 FQGTGA. The CDR3 reads CASSLAGAYTDTQYF. Written as DNA, the CDR3 is TGTGCCAGCAGCTTAGCAGGGGCCTACACAGATACGCAGTATTTT.

The J gene is TRBJ1-2, the V gene TRBV18, with 9 bases aligning to TRBD1. Germline loops: CDR1 KGHSH, CDR2 LQKENI. The ends lost 3 bases at V and 1 base at J; junction bases unmatched: 3. There are 15 residues in the CDR3. This chain's CDR3 is CASSPNRGLNYGYTF. The CDR3 nucleotides are TGTGCCAGCTCACCTAACAGGGGGCTTAACTATGGCTACACCTTC.

The gene calls are TRBV4-1 and TRBJ2-5; D is uncertain. Germline CDR1 MGHRA, CDR2 YSYEKL. The CDR3 sequence is 12 residues long. The V gene lost 0 bases and the J gene lost 5 bases, with 4 bases spanning the gap. The CDR3 loop is CASSQDRETQYF. CDR3 coding DNA: TGCGCCAGCAGCCAAGATCGGGAGACCCAGTACTTC.

The chain carries TRBV18 and TRBJ1-2, with D perhaps matching TRBD1 (6 bases). Germline V gives CDR1 KGHSH, CDR2 LQKENI. Trimming removed 5 bases from V and 4 bases from J, with 11 bases in between. The CDR3 loop spans 13 amino acids. The CDR3 is CASSSDSFYGYTF. Written as DNA, the CDR3 is TGTGCCAGCTCATCGGACAGTTTCTATGGCTACACCTTC. The full variable domain, completed using reference TRBV18 and TRBJ1-2, is NAGVMQNPRHLVRRRGQEARLRCSPMKGHSHVYWYRQLPEEGLKFMVYLQKENIIDESGMPKERFSAEFPKEGPSILRIQQVVRGDSAAYFCASSSDSFYGYTFGSGTRLTVV.

V is TRBV6-5 and J is TRBJ2-1; a weak D match, TRBD1 (5 bases). Germline values: CDR1 MNHEY, CDR2 SVGAGI. V was cut by 7 bases and J by 15 bases, with 22 bases left in between. This CDR3 is 13 amino acids long. Written as DNA, the CDR3 is TGTGCCAGCAAAACTGACAGTCATCGCCCTCTGTTCTTC. Protein: CASKTDSHRPLFF.

V and J are TRBV13 and TRBJ1-1; maybe TRBD1 (6 bases). Trimming pared 5 bases from V and 0 bases from J, leaving 13 bases between. The CDR3 is made up of 15 amino acids. Per germline, CDR1 PRHDT and CDR2 FYEKMQ (reference sequence). CDR3 in DNA: TGTGCCAGCAGCCCCAGGGGAGGGGTGAACACTGAAGCTTTCTTT. This translates into CASSPRGGVNTEAFF.

The genes are TRBV18 and TRBJ2-7; TRBD2 is a possible D gene (7 bases). CDR3 length equals 15 residues. Trimming removed 2 bases from V and 4 bases from J, with 15 bases in between. Looked up from germline, CDR1 is KGHSH and CDR2 is LQKENI. The CDR3 bases are TGTGCCAGCTCACCAACCGGGGGGCTGTCATACGAGCAGTACTTC. Translated: CASSPTGGLSYEQYF.

V and J are TRBV6-4 and TRBJ1-5; maybe TRBD1 (5 bases). In germline, CDR1 is MRHNA, CDR2 SNTAGT. The CDR3 has 13 amino acids. V lost 3 bases, J lost 3 bases, and 6 bases lay in between. CDR3 in amino acids: CASSEDNNQPQHF. CDR3 nucleotide sequence: TGTGCCAGCAGTGAGGACAACAATCAGCCCCAGCATTTT.

The chain joins TRBV29-1 to TRBJ1-4; no clear D. The CDR3 spans 11 residues. V was trimmed by 6 bases and J by 7 bases, leaving 9 bases between them. Per germline, CDR1 SQVTM and CDR2 ANQGSEA. The CDR3 DNA reads as TGCAGCGTAAGGGAGGGTGAAAAACTGTTTTTT. The encoded protein is CSVREGEKLFF.

This chain joins TRBV18 and TRBJ2-5, with 11 bases aligning to TRBD1. The J call may be incorrect, as the DNA end agrees better with TRBJ2-7. There are 15 residues in the CDR3. Germline-derived CDR1 and CDR2 are KGHSH and LQKENI. The DNA of the CDR3 is TGTGCCAGCTCACCGATGGGACAGGGGGAGTACGAGCAGTACTTC. This sequence encodes CASSPMGQGEYEQYF.